A selection of T cell receptor beta chains follows, all from one sample in a study of T cells in Graves' hyperthyroidism and ophthalmopathy. TCRdb analysed the multiplex PCR reads with MiXCR anew, one entry per CDR3 protein. The sample includes about 660,000 distinct CDR3 sequences, about 45% of them seen just once. What was sequenced was peripheral blood or thyroid tissue (not recorded which). The receptors here all came from an adult man with Graves' disease, either hyperthyroidism or ophthalmopathy (not recorded which). Each CDR3 is given with its conserved first and last residue. A D gene is named only where the DNA matches it firmly. Expanded clones are given a class, and other clones once, few, many or no size at all.

clone_size j_call v_call d_call cdr3_nt cdr3_aa
. TRBJ1-1 TRBV5-8 TRBD1 TGTGCCAGCAGCCTGAGCGGAGGGACAGGGGGCACTGAAGCTTTCTTT CASSLSGGTGGTEAFF
once TRBJ1-2 TRBV10-3 TRBD1 TGTGCCATCAGTACACGGGACAGGGGGAAGAGTGGCTACACCTTC CAISTRDRGKSGYTF
few TRBJ1-2 TRBV10-3 . TGTGCCATCAGTACAGGGCCAAACAACTATGGCTACACCTTC CAISTGPNNYGYTF
. TRBJ1-4 TRBV7-8 . TGTGCCAGCAGCACCGGGGACCGCGGTGAAAAACTGTTTTTT CASSTGDRGEKLFF
. TRBJ1-1 TRBV7-8 . TGTGCCAGCAGCTACCTGTTTGTGAACACTGAAGCTTTCTTT CASSYLFVNTEAFF
. TRBJ1-1 TRBV10-3 . TGTGCCAGCAGTTACTGGAAAGGACCGGGAGGCACTGAAGCTTTCTTT CASSYWKGPGGTEAFF
many TRBJ2-7 TRBV20-1 TRBD2 TGCAGTGCTAGCAGGACTAGCTACGAGCAGTACTTC CSASRTSYEQYF
. TRBJ1-2 TRBV19 TRBD1 TGTGCCAGTAGTATTCACAGGGGGATTGGAAGTGGATTCTATGGCTACTCCTTC CASSIHRGIGSGFYGYSF
. TRBJ2-2 TRBV5-1 TRBD2 TGCGCCAGCAGCTCCGGGAGGACCGGGGAGCTGTTTTTT CASSSGRTGELFF
. TRBJ1-2 TRBV7-8 . TGTGCCAGCAGCTTGTGGACAGCGATTAACTATGGCTACACCTTC CASSLWTAINYGYTF
many TRBJ1-1 TRBV5-1 TRBD1 TGCGCCAGCAGCGACCTTGGACAGGTGAACACTGAAGCTTTCTTT CASSDLGQVNTEAFF
. TRBJ2-5 TRBV6-1 . TGTGCCAGCAGTCCGGGACCGAACCAAGAGACCCAGTACTTC CASSPGPNQETQYF
once TRBJ1-6 TRBV2 . TGTGCCAGCTCACCACGTACAGGGTTCTCACCCCTCCACTTT CASSPRTGFSPLHF
. TRBJ2-7 TRBV20-1 TRBD2 TGCAGTGCTACGGATTCTAGCGGGAGGATCTACGAGCAGTACTTC CSATDSSGRIYEQYF
. TRBJ2-5 TRBV5-1 . TGCGCCAGCAAAGGCCCCGCTAGCGTCCTACAAGAGACCCAGTACTTC CASKGPASVLQETQYF
many TRBJ2-7 TRBV7-2 TRBD2 TGTGCCAGCAGCCGAGAGGGGACTAGCGGATCCTACGAGCAGTACTTC CASSREGTSGSYEQYF
few TRBJ2-5 TRBV7-9 . TGTGCCAGCAGCTTAGGAGGGGGTCGCCAGTACTTC CASSLGGGRQYF
. TRBJ2-7 TRBV30 TRBD1 TGTGCCTGGACCCATACAGGGACAGGTGAGCAGTACTTC CAWTHTGTGEQYF
. TRBJ1-2 TRBV20-1 TRBD1 TGCAGTGCTATGCACAGGGGAAACTATGGCTACACCTTC CSAMHRGNYGYTF
. TRBJ2-7 TRBV5-1 . TGCGCCAGCAGCTTGAGGGGAGATCAGCCCCAGCAGTACTTC CASSLRGDQPQQYF
many TRBJ1-1 TRBV10-3 . TGTGCCATCATGGGGGGGAACACTGAAGCTTTCTTT CAIMGGNTEAFF
few TRBJ1-5 TRBV7-9 . TGTGCCAGCAGCTTTACCTCCGGCAATCAGCCCCAGCATTTT CASSFTSGNQPQHF
. TRBJ1-1 TRBV6-6 TRBD1 TGTGCCAGCAGTTACTCAGACAGGGGAACTGAAGCTTTCTTT CASSYSDRGTEAFF
. TRBJ1-2 TRBV2 TRBD1 TGTGCCAGCCGGACAGGGGTCTCCGGCTACACCTTC CASRTGVSGYTF
. TRBJ2-7 TRBV10-3 . TGTGCCATCAGTGTAAGGTCCGGACTGGGGGGATACGAGCAGTACTTC CAISVRSGLGGYEQYF
. TRBJ1-1 TRBV7-3 . TGTGCCAGCATGGCCCTGCTTACTGCCACTGAAGCTTTCTTT CASMALLTATEAFF
. TRBJ2-5 TRBV12-5 TRBD1 TGTGCCACCCGGGACAGTCCTCTCGGGGAGACCCAGTACTTC CATRDSPLGETQYF
. TRBJ2-7 TRBV19 TRBD2 TGTGCCAGTAGTAAGACTAGCGGGACTTACGAGCAGTACTTC CASSKTSGTYEQYF
. TRBJ2-7 TRBV12-5 TRBD2 TGTGCCAGCAGCCACCAGGGGGGGACTAGCGGGAGGGACTACGAGCAGTACTTC CASSHQGGTSGRDYEQYF
many TRBJ1-2 TRBV24-1 . TGTGCCACCAGTGAGGGTAACTATGGCTACACCTTC CATSEGNYGYTF
few TRBJ1-5 TRBV7-8 . TGTGCCAGCAGCTTGAGAGAATTTAGCAATCAGCCCCAGCATTTT CASSLREFSNQPQHF
. TRBJ2-2 TRBV2 TRBD1 TGTGCCAGCAGTCCCACCACAGGGGCCGGGGAGCTGTTTTTT CASSPTTGAGELFF
. TRBJ1-3 TRBV5-1 TRBD1 TGCGCCAGCAGCTTAAACGGACAGGGGGCTGGAAACACCATATATTTT CASSLNGQGAGNTIYF
few TRBJ2-6 TRBV10-3 . TGTGCCATCAGTGATGGCAGTCGTTCTGGGGCCAACGTCCTGACTTTC CAISDGSRSGANVLTF
many TRBJ1-1 TRBV5-1 TRBD1 TGCGCCAGCAGCTCTCTTCCGACAGGGTCGAACACTGAAGCTTTCTTT CASSSLPTGSNTEAFF
. TRBJ1-4 TRBV5-1 . TGCGCCAGCAGCTTAATTGGCGGAGGTGAAAAACTGTTTTTT CASSLIGGGEKLFF
few TRBJ2-7 TRBV7-9 . TGTGCCAGCAGCCAAACCCGTGACACTGGCTACGAGCAGTACTTC CASSQTRDTGYEQYF
. TRBJ2-7 TRBV20-1 TRBD1 TGCAGTGCCTTGGACAGGGGGCTGGACACGGAGCAGTACTTC CSALDRGLDTEQYF
. TRBJ1-6 TRBV14 . TGTGCCAGCAGCCCCGTCGGGGGGAGTTCACCCCTCCACTTT CASSPVGGSSPLHF
. TRBJ2-7 TRBV29-1 . TGCAGCGTTGAGGTACAGGGCCGGCGCGAGCAGTACTTC CSVEVQGRREQYF
few TRBJ2-2 TRBV2 TRBD2 TGTGCCAGCAGTGTGAAGGAGGGCGGGGGGACCACCGGGGAGCTGTTTTTT CASSVKEGGGTTGELFF
few TRBJ1-5 TRBV2 . TGTGCCAGCAGTGTTCTGAATAGCAATCAGCCCCAGCATTTT CASSVLNSNQPQHF
. TRBJ2-5 TRBV20-1 TRBD1 TGCAGTGCTAGGGGGGACAGGGACCAGCCCCAGTACTTC CSARGDRDQPQYF
many TRBJ1-2 TRBV5-1 . TGCGCCAGCAGCTTGTACGAGGGTGGCTACACCTTC CASSLYEGGYTF
. TRBJ1-1 TRBV7-9 TRBD1 TGTGCCAGCAGCTTAGTCCAGGGGGGGACTGAAGCTTTCTTT CASSLVQGGTEAFF
. TRBJ1-5 TRBV12-3/TRBV12-4 . TGTGCCAGCAGCCCCCCTGGGGTCGGTCAGCCCCAGCATTTT CASSPPGVGQPQHF
. TRBJ1-2 TRBV2 . TGTGCCAGCAGTGAAGGTGACACTAACTATGGCTACACCTTC CASSEGDTNYGYTF
. TRBJ1-2 TRBV20-1 TRBD1 TGCAGTGCTAGCGTCGGGACAGAATATTATGGCTACACCTTC CSASVGTEYYGYTF
. TRBJ2-5 TRBV2 TRBD2 TGTGCCAGCACCGGGACTAGCGGCTATCAAGAGACCCAGTACTTC CASTGTSGYQETQYF
. TRBJ1-5 TRBV15 . TGTGCCACCAGCATGTGGGCGGATAGCAATCAGCCCCAGCATTTT CATSMWADSNQPQHF
many TRBJ1-5 TRBV20-1 TRBD1 TGCAGTGCTAAGGGACAGGGAAGCACTCAGCCCCAGCATTTT CSAKGQGSTQPQHF
few TRBJ2-2 TRBV2 . TGTGCCAGCCTCAAGGGGCTTCCCGGGGAGCTGTTTTTT CASLKGLPGELFF
. TRBJ2-7 TRBV20-1 TRBD1 TGCAGTGCGCCTCCGGGACAGGGGGCCCACCCCTACGAGCAGTACTTC CSAPPGQGAHPYEQYF